These T cell receptor beta chains were read from a single sample in a study of T cell responses to AZD1222 COVID-19 vaccine. Assay: immunoSEQ multiplex PCR; the TCRdb copy retains only in-frame clones and omits some. The sample yields over 85,000 clones, around 90% seen once. Sequenced here: peripheral blood, sampled 28 days after the second AZD1222 dose. The receptors here all came from an adult who received the AZD1222 COVID-19 vaccine. CDR3s include the opening cysteine and the closing phenylalanine or tryptophan. D genes are given only for firm matches. Some rows have no size entry. The others give once, few or many, or a class for an expanded clone.

V gene	J gene	clone size	D gene	CDR3 DNA	CDR3 protein
TRBV7-9	TRBJ1-5	-	-	TGTGCCAGCAGCTTTAAAGGGCAGCCCCAGCATTTT	CASSFKGQPQHF
TRBV27	TRBJ1-5	-	TRBD1	TGTGCCAGCAGTTCAACGGGACAGGGGGGCAATCAGCCCCAGCATTTT	CASSSTGQGGNQPQHF
TRBV3-1/TRBV3-2	TRBJ2-7	-	-	TGTGCCAGCAGCCAAGATCGCTACGAGCAGTACTTC	CASSQDRYEQYF
TRBV28	TRBJ1-4	-	-	TGTGCCAGCAGTTTATTCCAGGGTGGGGATGAAAAACTGTTTTTT	CASSLFQGGDEKLFF
TRBV7-2	TRBJ2-3	-	-	TGTGCCAGCAGCTTCAGGCTATCTGACACAGATACGCAGTATTTT	CASSFRLSDTDTQYF
TRBV19	TRBJ2-2	-	-	TGTGCCAGTAGTATGGTTAAAGCAGGGGCCGGGGAGCTGTTTTTT	CASSMVKAGAGELFF
TRBV3-1/TRBV3-2	TRBJ1-1	-	-	TGTGCCAGCAGCCAAGTACGGGGGAGGACTGAAGCTTTCTTT	CASSQVRGRTEAFF
TRBV6-5	TRBJ1-2	-	-	TGTGCCAGCAGTTCAGGGTCTAACTATGGCTACACCTTC	CASSSGSNYGYTF
TRBV29-1	TRBJ1-2	-	-	TGCAGCGTAGAGACGGCCAACTATGGCTACACCTTC	CSVETANYGYTF
TRBV14	TRBJ1-1	-	-	TGTGCCAGCAGCCAAGATCCAACAGGAATGAACACTGAAGCTTTCTTT	CASSQDPTGMNTEAFF
TRBV7-6	TRBJ2-7	-	TRBD1	TGTGCCAGCAGCTTACAGGGGGCAACTAACGAGCAGTACTTC	CASSLQGATNEQYF
TRBV9	TRBJ2-5	-	-	TGTGCCAGCAGCCATCCCCCACAGGGACGAGAGACCCAGTACTTC	CASSHPPQGRETQYF
TRBV19	TRBJ1-5	-	-	TGTGCCAGTAGATGGCAGAGCAATCAGCCCCAGCATTTT	CASRWQSNQPQHF
TRBV4-2	TRBJ1-1	-	TRBD1	TGTGCCAGCAGCCAGAATCTTAACCAGGGGGGGACTGAAGCTTTCTTT	CASSQNLNQGGTEAFF
TRBV29-1	TRBJ1-4	-	-	TGCAGCGTTCTCAAGGCAGGGGCTAATGAAAAACTGTTTTTT	CSVLKAGANEKLFF
TRBV6-5	TRBJ1-6	-	-	TGTGCCAGCACCTGGGGAGGGGTGGAGAGTTCACCCCTCCACTTT	CASTWGGVESSPLHF
TRBV7-9	TRBJ2-3	-	-	TGTGCCAGCAGCTTAGTATTCGAAACAGGGTTATCAAGAGATACGCAGTATTTT	CASSLVFETGLSRDTQYF
TRBV11-3	TRBJ2-1	-	TRBD1	TGTGCCAGCAGCTTAGGGTTTTGGGGACAGGGGTCCCATGAGCAGTTCTTC	CASSLGFWGQGSHEQFF
TRBV7-8	TRBJ1-1	once	TRBD1	TGTGCCAGCAGCTTGGAGGGGGCCACTGAAGCTTTCTTT	CASSLEGATEAFF
TRBV28	TRBJ1-2	-	-	TGTGCCACCTTACTACCCGAAGCTAACTATGGCTACACCTTC	CATLLPEANYGYTF
TRBV28	TRBJ2-7	-	-	TGTGCCAGCAGTCCGCCCTCCCGCGAGCAGTACTTC	CASSPPSREQYF
TRBV21-1	TRBJ1-4	-	-	TGTGCCAGCAGCCAAAGATCAGGGTTCGGGCGTGAAAAACTGTTTTTT	CASSQRSGFGREKLFF